These T cell receptor beta chains were read from a single sample in a study of blood T cell repertoires in COVID-19. Profiled with immunoSEQ multiplex PCR; TCRdb holds only in-frame clones, not every one. Among around 330,000 clones, approximately 86% were seen once, and the ten largest hold just under 9%. Sequencing was carried out using PBMCs or T cells enriched from blood (not recorded which). These receptors all come from a woman between 18 and 29 years old who had recovered from COVID-19. Both conserved end residues are part of each CDR3. D genes are given only for firm matches. Size tells how often a clone was seen (once, few, many) or the class of an expanded clone, and some rows leave it out.

V: TRBV30
J: TRBJ1-1
D: TRBD1
size: .
DNA: TGTGCCTGGAGTTTCACCGGGACAGGGGGCAATGAAGCTTTCTTT
CDR3: CAWSFTGTGGNEAFF

V: TRBV5-1
J: TRBJ2-2
D: .
size: .
DNA: TGCGCCAGCAGCCAAGGGACAGGGGAGCTGTTTTTT
CDR3: CASSQGTGELFF

V: TRBV4-1
J: TRBJ2-3
D: TRBD2
size: .
DNA: TGCGCCAGCAGCCGGACTAGCGGGAGGGGGGGACAAGATACGCAGTATTTT
CDR3: CASSRTSGRGGQDTQYF

V: TRBV7-2
J: TRBJ1-3
D: TRBD1
size: .
DNA: TGTGCCAGCAGCTCGAGAGACAGGGGGTACGACACCATATATTTT
CDR3: CASSSRDRGYDTIYF

V: TRBV28
J: TRBJ1-1
D: .
size: .
DNA: TGTGCCAGCAGTCCCTCCTGGGGAGACACTGAAGCTTTCTTT
CDR3: CASSPSWGDTEAFF

V: TRBV2
J: TRBJ1-2
D: .
size: .
DNA: TGTGCCAGCAGTGAAATTTGGGAGACCTATGGCTACACCTTC
CDR3: CASSEIWETYGYTF

V: TRBV5-4
J: TRBJ2-5
D: TRBD2
size: .
DNA: TGTGCCAGCAGCCGGACTAGCGGGGGAGAAGAGACCCAGTACTTC
CDR3: CASSRTSGGEETQYF

V: TRBV28
J: TRBJ1-5
D: .
size: once
DNA: TGTGCCAGCGGAGAGGGCAATCAGCCCCAGCATTTT
CDR3: CASGEGNQPQHF

V: TRBV2
J: TRBJ2-4
D: .
size: .
DNA: TGTGCCAGCAGTGAAAAGTCAGCGGACTCACACATTCAGTACTTC
CDR3: CASSEKSADSHIQYF

V: TRBV5-1
J: TRBJ2-7
D: .
size: .
DNA: TGCGCCAGCAGGTGGCGGGGTCCCGGATGGGAGCAGTACTTC
CDR3: CASRWRGPGWEQYF

V: TRBV7-8
J: TRBJ2-3
D: .
size: .
DNA: TGTGCCAGCAGCTTATCCTGGCGGACAAGCACAGATACGCAGTATTTT
CDR3: CASSLSWRTSTDTQYF

V: TRBV18
J: TRBJ2-7
D: TRBD1
size: .
DNA: TGTGCCAGCTCACCACTGGGCCAGGGGGAAGAGCAGTACTTC
CDR3: CASSPLGQGEEQYF

V: TRBV7-6
J: TRBJ1-3
D: TRBD1
size: once
DNA: TGTGCCAGCAGCTTAGACATACAGGGGCTGGGGACCATATATTTT
CDR3: CASSLDIQGLGTIYF

V: TRBV28
J: TRBJ1-4
D: .
size: .
DNA: TGTGCCAGCAGTTTATCCGGGTCAGCAACTAATGAAAAACTGTTTTTT
CDR3: CASSLSGSATNEKLFF

V: TRBV19
J: TRBJ2-1
D: TRBD1
size: once
DNA: TGTGCCGGACTAAAGAACAGGGGGCATGAGCAGTTCTTC
CDR3: CAGLKNRGHEQFF

V: TRBV18
J: TRBJ2-2
D: TRBD1
size: .
DNA: TGTGCCAGCTCCCCGGGACAGGGGCACACCGGGGAGCTGTTTTTT
CDR3: CASSPGQGHTGELFF

V: TRBV10-3
J: TRBJ1-1
D: TRBD1
size: once
DNA: TGTGCCATCAGCCAGAACCAGGGGGCGAGGAACACTGAAGCTTTCTTT
CDR3: CAISQNQGARNTEAFF

V: TRBV5-1
J: TRBJ2-7
D: TRBD1
size: .
DNA: TGCGCCAGCAGCCTGGGGACAGGGAGTACCTACGAGCAGTACTTC
CDR3: CASSLGTGSTYEQYF

V: TRBV30
J: TRBJ2-7
D: .
size: .
DNA: TGTGCCTGGACAGGGGACCGCTACGAGCAGTACTTC
CDR3: CAWTGDRYEQYF

V: TRBV28
J: TRBJ1-2
D: TRBD1
size: .
DNA: TGTGCCAGCAGGACAAGGACAGGGGTTGGCTATGGCTACACCTTC
CDR3: CASRTRTGVGYGYTF

V: TRBV6-5
J: TRBJ1-4
D: .
size: .
DNA: TGTGCCAGCAGTTACCTGGGGGCTCTGAATGAAAAACTGTTTTTT
CDR3: CASSYLGALNEKLFF

V: TRBV2
J: TRBJ2-2
D: TRBD1
size: .
DNA: TGTGCCAGCAGTGTAGGGACAGGGTTCGGGGAGCTGTTTTTT
CDR3: CASSVGTGFGELFF

V: TRBV3-1/TRBV3-2
J: TRBJ1-2
D: .
size: .
DNA: TGTGCCAGCAGCCGTCTTGGAGAGCGGGCGACCTTC
CDR3: CASSRLGERATF

V: TRBV10-3
J: TRBJ2-7
D: TRBD1
size: .
DNA: TGTGCCATCAGGATTCGGCAGGGGGAAAACGAGCAGTACTTC
CDR3: CAIRIRQGENEQYF

V: TRBV7-9
J: TRBJ1-3
D: .
size: .
DNA: TGTGCCAGCAGTCCACAGGTCCTACCTACCTCTGGAAACACCATATATTTT
CDR3: CASSPQVLPTSGNTIYF

V: TRBV3-1/TRBV3-2
J: TRBJ2-1
D: .
size: .
DNA: TGTGCCAGCAGCCAAGCCCTGAACTCAAATGAGCAGTTCTTC
CDR3: CASSQALNSNEQFF

V: TRBV19
J: TRBJ2-1
D: TRBD2
size: .
DNA: TGTGCCAGTAGTATAGTCCCTTTGCGGGGGGAGCAGTTCTTC
CDR3: CASSIVPLRGEQFF

V: TRBV12-3/TRBV12-4
J: TRBJ2-3
D: .
size: .
DNA: TGTGCCAGCACCCCAGGGGTCACAGATACGCAGTATTTT
CDR3: CASTPGVTDTQYF

V: TRBV19
J: TRBJ1-5
D: TRBD1
size: .
DNA: TGTGCCAGTAGTACCCCCCGGGACAGGGCAGGAAATCAGCCCCAGCATTTT
CDR3: CASSTPRDRAGNQPQHF

V: TRBV7-3
J: TRBJ2-1
D: TRBD2
size: .
DNA: TGTGCCAGCAGCTTAAACGGGGGGGCCTACAATGAGCAGTTCTTC
CDR3: CASSLNGGAYNEQFF

V: TRBV30
J: TRBJ2-7
D: .
size: .
DNA: TGTGCCTGGACTCACCAACCGGGGGTAGGAGAGCAGTACTTC
CDR3: CAWTHQPGVGEQYF

V: TRBV27
J: TRBJ1-6
D: .
size: .
DNA: TGTGCCAGCAGCCTTGACAGTTGGAGACATAATTCACCCCTCCACTTT
CDR3: CASSLDSWRHNSPLHF

V: TRBV18
J: TRBJ1-2
D: TRBD1
size: once
DNA: TGTGCCAGCTCACCCGGGACAGCCTATGGCTACACCTTC
CDR3: CASSPGTAYGYTF

V: TRBV27
J: TRBJ1-2
D: TRBD1
size: once
DNA: TGTGCCAGCAGTTTTCGCCCGGGACAGGTCCTATTCTATGGCTACACCTTC
CDR3: CASSFRPGQVLFYGYTF

V: TRBV2
J: TRBJ1-3
D: .
size: .
DNA: TGTGCCAGCAGGGCCATACTATCTTTCTCTGGAAACACCATATATTTT
CDR3: CASRAILSFSGNTIYF

V: TRBV7-2
J: TRBJ2-7
D: TRBD1
size: few
DNA: TGTGCCAGCAGCATCGGGACAGCCGTCTACGAGCAGTACTTC
CDR3: CASSIGTAVYEQYF

V: TRBV7-9
J: TRBJ2-7
D: TRBD2
size: .
DNA: TGTGCCAGCAGGACATTGGCGGGGGGAGGTATCTACGAGCAGTACTTC
CDR3: CASRTLAGGGIYEQYF

V: TRBV6-5
J: TRBJ1-5
D: TRBD1
size: .
DNA: TGTGCCAGCAGGGTAACAGGGGGCGGGCAGCCCCAGCATTTT
CDR3: CASRVTGGGQPQHF

V: TRBV28
J: TRBJ2-7
D: .
size: .
DNA: TGTGCCAGCAGTTTATATCGGGACTCATACGAGCAGTACTTC
CDR3: CASSLYRDSYEQYF

V: TRBV5-1
J: TRBJ2-7
D: TRBD1
size: .
DNA: TGCGCCAGCAGCTATGGGACAGGGGGCCGGAGCTCCTACGAGCAGTACTTC
CDR3: CASSYGTGGRSSYEQYF

V: TRBV28
J: TRBJ1-5
D: .
size: .
DNA: TGTGCCAGCAGATTGGACTGGGGACAGCCCCAGCATTTT
CDR3: CASRLDWGQPQHF

V: TRBV7-6
J: TRBJ1-3
D: .
size: .
DNA: TGTGCCAGCAGCTTAGTGGGAGAATTCTCTGGAAACACCATATATTTT
CDR3: CASSLVGEFSGNTIYF

V: TRBV12-3/TRBV12-4
J: TRBJ1-6
D: .
size: .
DNA: TGTGCCAGCAGCATGCAGGGGAATTCACCCCTCCACTTT
CDR3: CASSMQGNSPLHF